The T cell receptor beta chain described here comes from a study of T cells in Graves' hyperthyroidism and ophthalmopathy. The study's findings and limits: Blood also showed most of the thyroid clonotypes that were expanded above 0.001. It was a median roughly 6.5 months before onset that the model predicted ophthalmopathy.

About this clonotype: Its specificity is unknown.

The CDR3 has 14 residues. The V segment lost 6 bases and the J segment 8 bases; nucleotides outside the gene matches: 12. Amplification targeted TCR beta CDR3 regions from RNA transcripts. HTBI primers were employed in a first-round RT-PCR of the TCR CDR3. TCRdb ran MiXCR on the multiplex PCR reads and lists one entry per CDR3 protein. The sample carries about 510,000 distinct CDR3 sequences, over 35% recorded once. Investigators excluded patients with uncontrolled infection, other autoimmune disease, pregnancy or lactation. Sequenced: peripheral blood or thyroid tissue (not recorded which). The rearrangement links TRBV12-3 or TRBV12-4 to TRBJ1-2, with 7 positions matching TRBD1. The clonotype comes from an adult woman with Graves' disease, either hyperthyroidism or ophthalmopathy (not recorded which). The CDR3 DNA sequence: TGTGCCAGCAGGGTCGGGGGGACAGAGAAGGGCTACACCTTC. Its protein product is CASRVGGTEKGYTF.